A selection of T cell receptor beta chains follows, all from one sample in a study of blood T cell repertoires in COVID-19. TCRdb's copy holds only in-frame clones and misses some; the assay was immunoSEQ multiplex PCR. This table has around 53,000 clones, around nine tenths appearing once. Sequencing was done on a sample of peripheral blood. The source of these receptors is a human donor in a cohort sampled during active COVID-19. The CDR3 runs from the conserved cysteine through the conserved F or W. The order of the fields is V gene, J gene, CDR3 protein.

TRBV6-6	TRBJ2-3	CASSYSAGGDGKTQYF
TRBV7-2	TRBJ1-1	CASSLAPTARAFF
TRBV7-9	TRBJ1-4	CASRVGTAEKLFF
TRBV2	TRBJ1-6	CASSEAHIFNSPLHF
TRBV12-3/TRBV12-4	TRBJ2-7	CASSPGDYEQYF
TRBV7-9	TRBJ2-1	CASSWRLSSGQNEQFF
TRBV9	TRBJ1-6	CASSYKMNQKPGHYNSPLHF
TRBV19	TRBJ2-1	CASSSGDRDTNEQFF
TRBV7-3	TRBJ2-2	CASSFREGKDGELFF
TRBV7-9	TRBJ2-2	CASRSGRSGELFF
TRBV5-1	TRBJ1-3	CASSLDRAGSGNTIYF
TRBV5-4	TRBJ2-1	CASSLFSFYNEQFF
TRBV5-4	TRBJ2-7	CASSFDLLSDEQYF
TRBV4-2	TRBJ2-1	CASSPLAGRPNEQFF
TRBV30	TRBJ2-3	CAWSLTSGGTDTQYF
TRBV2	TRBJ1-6	CASSFDRFDSPLHF
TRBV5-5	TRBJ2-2	CASSSVGASGELFF
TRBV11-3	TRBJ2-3	CASSLEQGGADTQYF
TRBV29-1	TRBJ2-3	CSVRTADTQYF
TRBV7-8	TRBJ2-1	CASSLAGTGINEQFF
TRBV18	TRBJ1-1	CASSPPGQPNTEAFF
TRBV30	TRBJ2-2	CAWRLLVNTGELFF
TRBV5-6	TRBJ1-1	CASSLVAGPEAFF
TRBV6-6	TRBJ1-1	CASSRGASDVFF
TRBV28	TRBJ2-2	CASSLGTGHSGELFF
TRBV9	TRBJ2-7	CASSVGSDSYEQYF
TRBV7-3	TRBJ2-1	CASSLTLQGQQFF
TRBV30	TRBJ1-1	CAWRRARNTEAFF
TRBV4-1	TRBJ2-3	CASSQATRGRGKDTQYF
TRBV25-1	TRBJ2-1	CATGLAGGNEQFF
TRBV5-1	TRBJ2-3	CASSSSGSFTDTQYF
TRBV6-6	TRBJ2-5	CASSPRTGLNPLEETQYF
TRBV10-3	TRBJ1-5	CAISGGGDQPQHF
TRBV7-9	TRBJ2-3	CASSLASRQPNSTDTQYF
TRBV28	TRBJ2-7	CASGPGGGEQYF
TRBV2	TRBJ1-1	CASTTAHGAEAFF
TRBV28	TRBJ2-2	CASLKGQLLNTGELFF
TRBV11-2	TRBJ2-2	CASSFTLSQAGELFF
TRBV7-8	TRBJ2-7	CASSLETGTVYEQYF
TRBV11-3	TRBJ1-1	CASSESMNTEAFF
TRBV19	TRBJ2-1	CASSLDRGLKNEQFF
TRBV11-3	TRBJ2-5	CASSLAGMETQYF
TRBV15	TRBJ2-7	CATSREGDEQYF
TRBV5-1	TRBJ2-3	CASSLGTDTPDTQYF
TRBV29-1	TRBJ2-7	CSATQGPAGEQYF
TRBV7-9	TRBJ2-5	CASSPRTGVRETQYF